This entry lists 30 T cell receptor beta chains sequenced from one sample in a study of blood T cell repertoires in COVID-19. The data were produced by immunoSEQ multiplex PCR, yet TCRdb's version contains in-frame clones alone and is incomplete. The sample holds 130,000 to 150,000 clones; 75% to 90% are singletons and the top ten take roughly 1.5%. The sequencing sample was made of peripheral blood. These receptors were obtained from a woman aged 45-65 years with acute or convalescent COVID-19.

This sequence joins TRBV29-1 and TRBJ1-4; 9 bases are a match to TRBD1. The CDR3 is 16 amino acids. V shed 6 bases and J 4 bases; nucleotides not matched to a gene: 12. Germline CDR1 is SQVTM and CDR2 is ANQGSEA. CDR3 in DNA: TGCAGCGTCCAAGGGGGGACAGGGCTGGATAATGAAAAACTGTTTTTT. This encodes CSVQGGTGLDNEKLFF.

The V call is TRBV19, the J call TRBJ1-1, with D unclear. The CDR3 contains 13 residues. Germline assignment: CDR1 LNHDA and CDR2 SQIVND (reference sequence). Trimming pared 6 bases from V and 4 bases from J, leaving 12 bases between. CDR3 sequence (DNA): TGTGCCAGTAGGACTCCTCGATCCACTGAAGCTTTCTTT. Encoded protein: CASRTPRSTEAFF.

This clone has just one count. This sequence joins TRBV3-1 (or the pseudogene TRBV3-2) and TRBJ2-7, with 7 positions matching TRBD1. Germline V gives CDR1 LGHDT, CDR2 YNNKEL (reference sequence). There are 16 residues in the CDR3. With V trimmed by 4 bases and J by 7 bases, 16 bases remained unmatched. The CDR3: CASSRNTGALLREQYF. The CDR3, as DNA: TGTGCCAGCAGCCGCAATACAGGGGCCCTACTACGAGAGCAGTACTTC.

The chain carries TRBV9 and TRBJ2-1; D is undetermined. The CDR3 is made up of 15 amino acids. Germline V gene sequence: CDR1 SGDLS, CDR2 YYNGEE. V shed 0 bases and J shed 0 bases, with 7 bases lying between them. CDR3 bases: TGTGCCAGCAGCGTAGTCCCGAGCTCCTACAATGAGCAGTTCTTC. Amino acid sequence: CASSVVPSSYNEQFF. The whole variable domain, filled in from reference TRBV9 and TRBJ2-1, reads DSGVTQTPKHLITATGQRVTLRCSPRSGDLSVYWYQQSLDQGLQFLIQYYNGEERAKGNILERFSAQQFPDLHSELNLSSLELGDSALYFCASSVVPSSYNEQFFGPGTRLTVL.

V is TRBV9 and J is TRBJ2-1; maybe TRBD2 (6 bases). Germline assignment: CDR1 SGDLS and CDR2 YYNGEE. V was pared by 4 bases and J by 3 bases, with 17 bases between. This CDR3 comprises 16 residues. The CDR3 DNA reads as TGTGCCAGCAGCACACCCGGGACTTCGGTCTACAATGAGCAGTTCTTC. Its translation is CASSTPGTSVYNEQFF.

The chain carries TRBV7-8 and TRBJ1-6; no clear D gene. V was trimmed by 0 bases and J by 1 base, leaving 10 bases between them. This CDR3 spans 17 amino acids. Germline loops: CDR1 SGHVS, CDR2 FQNEAQ. CDR3 protein: CASSLAALTSYNSPLHF. CDR3 nucleotide sequence: TGTGCCAGCAGCTTAGCGGCACTAACATCCTATAATTCACCCCTCCACTTT.

The table lists this clone with a count of one. The chain couples TRBV5-1 to TRBJ2-1; a possible D gene is TRBD1 (5 bases). The V gene lost 4 bases and the J gene lost 7 bases, with 15 bases spanning the gap. The length of the CDR3 is 14 residues. CDR1 and CDR2 from the germline V gene are SGHRS and YFSETQ. CDR3 amino acids: CASSPENRPNEQFF. The CDR3 nucleotides read TGCGCCAGCAGCCCGGAGAACAGGCCGAATGAGCAGTTCTTC.

The chain joins TRBV2 to TRBJ2-5; TRBD2 aligns across 9 bases. The CDR3 is 16 amino acids. Looked up from germline, CDR1 is SNHLY and CDR2 is FYNNEI. With 3 bases clipped from V and 3 bases from J, the junction kept 8 bases outside the gene matches. The CDR3: CASSDGIAGEKETQYF. CDR3 sequence (DNA): TGTGCCAGCAGTGATGGCATAGCGGGGGAGAAAGAGACCCAGTACTTC.

CDR3 nucleotide sequence: TGTGCCAGCAGTTTATTAACAGTCGAAGCTTTCTTT. Protein product: CASSLLTVEAFF. The rearrangement joins TRBV12-3 or TRBV12-4 to TRBJ1-1; D not certain. This CDR3 has 12 amino acids. V was trimmed by 2 bases and J by 8 bases, leaving 9 bases between them.

The chain is built from TRBV9 and TRBJ2-3, with TRBD1 matching 7 bases. Trimming at V came to 2 bases and at J to 2 bases, leaving 8 bases not matched to a gene. Germline V gives CDR1 SGDLS, CDR2 YYNGEE. The CDR3 loop spans 16 amino acids. The DNA for the CDR3 is TGTGCCAGCAGCGTGGGCGCCGGGACAGTCACAGATACGCAGTATTTT. Translation gives CASSVGAGTVTDTQYF.

CDR3 coding DNA: TGTGCCAGCAGAGTCACAGGGGGCTGGACTGAAGCTTTCTTT. Protein: CASRVTGGWTEAFF. This chain connects TRBV7-9 to TRBJ1-1; 9 bases match TRBD1. Germline V gene sequence: CDR1 SEHNR, CDR2 FQNEAQ (reference sequence). The CDR3 has 14 residues. The V segment lost 6 bases and the J segment 5 bases; nucleotides outside the gene matches: 7.

This clone occurred once. The chain has TRBV6-5 and TRBJ1-2, with D perhaps matching TRBD1 (5 bases). The germline V gene encodes CDR1 MNHEY and CDR2 SVGAGI. This CDR3 is 11 amino acids long. Trimming pared 7 bases from V and 5 bases from J, leaving 8 bases between. The CDR3 spells CASTPGYGYTF. CDR3 in DNA: TGTGCCAGCACCCCAGGGTATGGCTACACCTTC.

This chain joins TRBV14 and TRBJ2-1; D is possibly TRBD2 (6 bases). The germline gives CDR1 SGHDN, CDR2 FVKESK. The CDR3 runs 12 residues. Trimming pared 5 bases from V and 4 bases from J, leaving 6 bases between. CDR3 in amino acids: CASSAGYNEQFF. The DNA of the CDR3 is TGTGCCAGCAGCGCGGGATACAATGAGCAGTTCTTC.

V usage is TRBV28 and J usage is TRBJ2-3; D remains unclear. V was cut by 6 bases and J by 4 bases, with 5 bases left in between. Germline loops: CDR1 MDHEN, CDR2 SYDVKM. The CDR3 has 11 amino acids. Here the CDR3 DNA reads TGTGCCAGCAGCCGAGCAGATACGCAGTATTTT. Protein: CASSRADTQYF.

V is TRBV27 and J is TRBJ1-2; D remains unclear. Per the germline V gene, CDR1 is MNHEY and CDR2 is SMNVEV (reference sequence). V lost 2 bases and J 1 base, leaving 5 bases between the germline ends. This CDR3 has 13 residues. The CDR3 bases are TGTGCCAGCAGTTTAAACTTTAACTATGGCTACACCTTC. Protein: CASSLNFNYGYTF.

The sample holds one count of this clone. This chain links TRBV3-1 (or the pseudogene TRBV3-2) with TRBJ1-1; 9 bases match TRBD1. V dropped 3 bases and J dropped 4; count of bases not matched to a gene: 6. Germline CDR1 and CDR2: LGHDT and YNNKEL (reference sequence). This CDR3 has 15 amino acids. The CDR3 protein is CASSHTGGWGTEAFF. The CDR3 bases are TGTGCCAGCAGCCATACAGGGGGCTGGGGCACTGAAGCTTTCTTT.

This clone was counted a single time. The chain is built from TRBV29-1 and TRBJ1-2; TRBD1 matches at 9 bases. Germline V gene sequence: CDR1 SQVTM, CDR2 ANQGSEA. The CDR3 length is 16 residues. With 4 bases clipped from V and 0 bases from J, the junction kept 9 bases outside the gene matches. This CDR3 reads CSVVGTGFLANYGYTF. The DNA for the CDR3 is TGCAGCGTTGTTGGGACAGGGTTCCTGGCTAACTATGGCTACACCTTC.

V usage is TRBV5-1 and J usage is TRBJ1-5, with D tentatively TRBD1 (5 bases). The CDR3 loop spans 15 amino acids. The V end was cut by 2 bases, the J end by 0 bases, with 9 bases between. Per germline, CDR1 SGHRS and CDR2 YFSETQ. The CDR3 DNA is TGCGCCAGCAGCTTTCCCGGGGGTAGCAATCAGCCCCAGCATTTT. This codes for CASSFPGGSNQPQHF.

This clone was counted a few times. V and J are TRBV7-2 and TRBJ2-2; D remains unclear. This CDR3 region has 14 residues. V was pared by 1 base and J by 0 bases, with 3 bases between. Germline loops: CDR1 SGHTA, CDR2 FQGNSA. CDR3 loop: CASSLVANTGELFF. The DNA for the CDR3 is TGTGCCAGCAGCTTAGTCGCGAACACCGGGGAGCTGTTTTTT.

V is TRBV6-5 and J is TRBJ2-7, with D possibly matching TRBD1 (8 bases). CDR3 length: 16 residues. Germline CDR1 MNHEY, CDR2 SVGAGI. V lost 0 bases and J lost 4, with 16 bases in between. The DNA for the CDR3 is TGTGCCAGCAGTTACTCGAGAACAGGGGGGGGTTACGAGCAGTACTTC. Its protein is CASSYSRTGGGYEQYF.

V usage is TRBV7-9 and J usage is TRBJ1-4, with D perhaps TRBD1 (5 bases). Trimming pared 4 bases from V and 10 bases from J, leaving 28 bases between. Germline V gives CDR1 SEHNR, CDR2 FQNEAQ (reference sequence). The CDR3 covers 18 residues. This CDR3 reads CASSSTQLDSAYGVKLFF. Written as DNA, the CDR3 is TGTGCCAGCAGCTCTACCCAACTCGACAGTGCTTATGGGGTAAAACTGTTTTTT.

The rearrangement joins TRBV9 to TRBJ1-1, with a weak D call TRBD1 (5 bases). The CDR3 extends over 15 amino acids. CDR1 and CDR2 from the germline V gene are SGDLS and YYNGEE. Trimming took off 2 bases at V and 0 bases at J, with 11 bases between the two ends. The CDR3 sequence: CASSVYGGMNTEAFF. CDR3 coding DNA: TGTGCCAGCAGCGTTTACGGGGGTATGAACACTGAAGCTTTCTTT.

The chain is built from TRBV19 and TRBJ1-1, with D possibly matching TRBD1 (5 bases). From germline, CDR1 is LNHDA and CDR2 SQIVND (reference sequence). This CDR3 has 12 residues. Between the trimmed V and J ends, which lost 6 bases and 1 base, there was a span of 6 bases. The chain's CDR3 is CASRTENTEAFF. The CDR3 DNA reads TGTGCCAGTAGGACAGAGAACACTGAAGCTTTCTTT. The full variable domain, its missing parts supplied by reference TRBV19 and TRBJ1-1, is DGGITQSPKYLFRKEGQNVTLSCEQNLNHDAMYWYRQDPGQGLRLIYYSQIVNDFQKGDIAEGYSVSREKKESFPLTVTSAQKNPTAFYLCASRTENTEAFFGQGTRLTVV.

The sample holds a few counts of this clone. The CDR3 nucleotides are TGTGCCTGGAGTGGGGACAGTTTTGAAGCTTTCTTT. Translation: CAWSGDSFEAFF. V and J are TRBV30 and TRBJ1-1; 7 positions agree with TRBD1. CDR1 and CDR2 from the germline V gene are GTSNPN and SVGIG (reference sequence). The CDR3 totals 12 residues. The V and J ends lost 1 base and 7 bases, in that order; junction bases with no gene match: 3.

V usage is TRBV10-3 and J usage is TRBJ1-1, with D unclear. There are 12 residues in the CDR3. Looked up from germline, CDR1 is ENHRY and CDR2 is SYGVKD. V was shortened by 5 bases and J by 10 bases, with 14 bases between the two germline ends. CDR3 sequence (DNA): TGTGCCATCAGTAGCCAGGCCCCGCTAGCTTTCTTT. It translates to CAISSQAPLAFF.

This chain connects TRBV5-1 to TRBJ1-5, with no clear D. The CDR3 runs 16 residues. From germline, CDR1 is SGHRS and CDR2 YFSETQ. V was shortened by 4 bases and J by 3 bases, with 17 bases between the two germline ends. The CDR3 region has the DNA TGCGCCAGCAGCCCGGCGGGTGCGACCAACAATCAGCCCCAGCATTTT. Amino acids: CASSPAGATNNQPQHF.

The DNA for the CDR3 is TGCGCCAGCAAACTAGCGGACAATGAGCAGTTCTTC. It codes for CASKLADNEQFF. The chain carries TRBV10-2 and TRBJ2-1, with 8 bases fitting TRBD2. CDR3 length equals 12 residues. The V and J ends lost 7 bases and 5 bases, in that order; junction bases with no gene match: 1. In germline, CDR1 is WSHSY, CDR2 SAAADI.

This clone has a single count. The chain links TRBV4-1 to TRBJ2-7, with a possible D match to TRBD2 (6 bases). The CDR3 covers 15 residues. Per the germline V gene, CDR1 is MGHRA and CDR2 is YSYEKL. V dropped 1 base and J dropped 7 bases, with 17 bases sitting between them. This CDR3 reads CASSQGDLLLREQYF. CDR3 nucleotides: TGCGCCAGCAGCCAAGGGGACTTACTACTACGAGAGCAGTACTTC.

The rearrangement uses TRBV5-1 and TRBJ2-2; weak D call: TRBD1 (6 bases). The CDR3 sequence is 17 residues long. V was cut by 3 bases and J by 0 bases, with 15 bases left in between. The germline CDR1 and CDR2 sequences are SGHRS and YFSETQ. Written as DNA, the CDR3 is TGCGCCAGCAGCTCTAACACAGGGATACCGAACACCGGGGAGCTGTTTTTT. This gives the protein CASSSNTGIPNTGELFF.

The rearrangement links TRBV5-1 to TRBJ2-1; a weak D match, TRBD2 (6 bases). Trimming stripped 0 bases from V and 2 bases from J, with 9 bases between. This CDR3 is 15 amino acids long. Germline assignment: CDR1 SGHRS and CDR2 YFSETQ. The CDR3 DNA reads as TGCGCCAGCAGCTTGGCGGGGGAGGCCTACAATGAGCAGTTCTTC. Protein product: CASSLAGEAYNEQFF. Supplemented by reference TRBV5-1 and TRBJ2-1, the full variable domain reads KAGVTQTPRYLIKTRGQQVTLSCSPISGHRSVSWYQQTPGQGLQFLFEYFSETQRNKGNFPGRFSGRQFSNSRSEMNVSTLELGDSALYLCASSLAGEAYNEQFFGPGTRLTVL.